Sequencing of this T cell receptor (beta chain) was carried out in a study of cytomegalovirus exposure and HLA in healthy donors. Study-wide results and caveats: An ancestry cluster, one associated with Asian ancestry, reportedly showed fewer N-insertions than the 666-donor mean in a later analysis. Across all donors, roughly uniform sequencing depth was an assumption of the presence/absence analyses. The authors reported that TCR beta sequences could predict HLA-A and HLA-B alleles. These predictions were accurate for most subjects in the first cohort.

Germline lookup yields CDR1 MNHNS and CDR2 SASEGT. This CDR3 has 15 amino acids. After removal of 4 bases from V and 5 bases from J, the junction contained 10 bases not matched to a gene. Points on this clone: Its antigen is currently unknown.

The PCR was carried out with 60 Vbeta primers and 13 Jbeta primers. Method: immunoSEQ multiplex PCR; TCRdb's copy keeps in-frame clones and lacks some. The sample contains 110,000 to 150,000 clones, about 80% of which appear only once. All donors participated as healthy donors of bone marrow. This clonotype originated in a woman aged 55-69 years in good health and CMV-seropositive. The sample taken for sequencing was PBMCs. The rearrangement joins TRBV6-1 to TRBJ1-2, with 7 bases matching TRBD1. CDR3 coding DNA: TGTGCCAGCAGTGTAACGGACAGGCTGGGGTATGGCTACACCTTC. Translation: CASSVTDRLGYGYTF.